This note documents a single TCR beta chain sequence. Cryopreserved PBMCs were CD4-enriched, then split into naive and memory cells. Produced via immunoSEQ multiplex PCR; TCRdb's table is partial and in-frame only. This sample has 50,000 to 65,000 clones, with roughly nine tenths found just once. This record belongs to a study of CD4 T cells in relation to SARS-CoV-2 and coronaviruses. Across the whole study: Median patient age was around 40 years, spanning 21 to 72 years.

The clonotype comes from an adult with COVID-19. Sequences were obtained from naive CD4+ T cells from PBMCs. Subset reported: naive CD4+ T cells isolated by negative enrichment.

CDR3 DNA: TGTGCCTGGAGTGTACAGGGTAATTCACCCCTCCACTTT. This sequence encodes CAWSVQGNSPLHF. This rearrangement joins TRBV30 to TRBJ1-6, with D perhaps TRBD1 (6 bases). Trimming stripped 0 bases from V and 6 bases from J, with 6 bases between. Germline CDR1 is GTSNPN and CDR2 is SVGIG (reference sequence). The CDR3 runs to 13 residues. The full variable domain, in which reference TRBV30 and TRBJ1-6 provide the parts outside the CDR3, is SQTIHQWPATLVQPVGSPLSLECTVEGTSNPNLYWYRQAAGRGLQLLFYSVGIGQISSEVPQNLSASRPQDRQFILSSKKLLLSDSGFYLCAWSVQGNSPLHFGNGTRLTVT.